The 11 T cell receptor beta chains below all came from one sample that was sequenced in a study of shared clonotypes between healthy human individuals (dated by TCRdb to between 2020 and 2021). CD8 naive samples were CD45RO-negative cells positively selected for CCR7, giving a CD45RA+CCR7+ population that excluded TemRA cells. The method was the immunoSEQ multiplex PCR assay. Imported from immuneACCESS, the table was reduced by TCRdb to in-frame sequences with V and J called. These copies leave out some clones; in studies compared against another copy, an unresolved V gene accounts for under half, and the cause of the remainder is not known. Across this sample there are millions of clones, with 85% to 95% seen only once. The ten largest clones take up about 1.1% of the sample. Sequenced material: naive CD8+ T cells sorted from blood. This sample's cell subset or site label indicates: CD45RA+CCR7+. Receptors were obtained from a man in his late teens or twenties in good health.

This clone was observed once. The rearrangement links TRBV10-3 to TRBJ1-3; no definite D call. The CDR3 sequence is 21 residues long. The V gene lost 5 bases and the J gene lost 3 bases, with 32 bases spanning the gap. Germline-derived CDR1 and CDR2 are ENHRY and SYGVKD. CDR3 in DNA: TGTGCCATCAGTCAGAGCCCCCAACTTGAAAACGTCGCAGGTTTTGGAAACACCATATATTTT. Translating gives CAISQSPQLENVAGFGNTIYF.

The rearrangement links TRBV9 to TRBJ2-5; a possible D gene is TRBD2 (5 bases). The CDR3 runs 15 residues. V lost 3 bases and J lost 7, with 19 bases in between. Germline V lookup: CDR1 SGDLS, CDR2 YYNGEE. CDR3 nucleotide sequence: TGTGCCAGCAGCGCGGACGGCGCAGAAGGAGGGACCCAGTACTTC. This translates into CASSADGAEGGTQYF.

The chain uses TRBV7-3 and TRBJ2-3; D is perhaps TRBD2 (7 bases). Between the trimmed V and J ends, which lost 1 base and 5 bases, there was a span of 13 bases. The CDR3 has 15 residues. The germline V gene has CDR1 SGHTA and CDR2 FQGTGA. DNA of the CDR3: TGTGCCAGCAGCTTAATAGGGGGGGCTCTAGATACGCAGTATTTT. This codes for CASSLIGGALDTQYF. The full variable domain, with the rest looked up from reference TRBV7-3 and TRBJ2-3, is GAGVSQTPSNKVTEKGKYVELRCDPISGHTALYWYRQSLGQGPEFLIYFQGTGAADDSGLPNDRFFAVRPEGSVSTLKIQRTERGDSAVYLCASSLIGGALDTQYFGPGTRLTVL.

The chain is built from TRBV10-3 and TRBJ2-3; D remains ambiguous. The germline gives CDR1 ENHRY, CDR2 SYGVKD. Trimming pared 10 bases from V and 0 bases from J, leaving 14 bases between. The CDR3 has 14 amino acids. The CDR3 sequence: CATRELPSTDTQYF. Written as DNA, the CDR3 is TGTGCCACGCGTGAGCTCCCTAGCACAGATACGCAGTATTTT.

This clone was observed a handful of times. V is TRBV2 and J is TRBJ1-1; tentatively, D is TRBD1 (6 bases). V lost 5 bases, J lost 0 bases, and 16 bases lay in between. Germline V gene sequence: CDR1 SNHLY, CDR2 FYNNEI. The CDR3 contains 16 residues. CDR3 DNA: TGTGCCAGCAGTCATATACCGGACAGCTTGAACACTGAAGCTTTCTTT. This sequence encodes CASSHIPDSLNTEAFF.

The gene calls are TRBV30 and TRBJ2-3; D tentatively reads TRBD1 or TRBD2 (5 bases each). V gave up 2 bases and J gave up 0 bases, with 12 bases separating them. This CDR3 comprises 15 residues. The germline V gene encodes CDR1 GTSNPN and CDR2 SVGIG (reference sequence). CDR3 sequence: CAWSPGTTSTDTQYF. The CDR3 DNA reads as TGTGCCTGGAGTCCCGGGACGACGAGCACAGATACGCAGTATTTT.

This chain links TRBV7-9 with TRBJ2-7, with TRBD2 as a possible D gene (6 bases). Germline CDR1 reads SEHNR; CDR2 reads FQNEAQ (reference sequence). The CDR3 runs to 12 residues. Trimming took 8 bases from V and 2 from J, leaving 10 bases between them. CDR3: CASGGVAYEQYF. The DNA of the CDR3 is TGTGCCAGCGGAGGGGTAGCCTACGAGCAGTACTTC. The complete variable domain, with remaining parts taken from reference TRBV7-9 and TRBJ2-7, reads DTGVSQNPRHKITKRGQNVTFRCDPISEHNRLYWYRQTLGQGPEFLTYFQNEAQLEKSRLLSDRFSAERPKGSFSTLEIQRTEQGDSAMYLCASGGVAYEQYFGPGTRLTVT.

The J gene is TRBJ1-1, the V gene TRBV5-1, with no clear D. Germline V gives CDR1 SGHRS, CDR2 YFSETQ. The CDR3 sequence is 18 residues long. V lost 2 bases and J 0 bases, leaving 20 bases between the germline ends. CDR3 protein: CASSLDQETARMNTEAFF. In DNA, the CDR3 is TGCGCCAGCAGCTTAGATCAGGAGACGGCCCGTATGAACACTGAAGCTTTCTTT. Full variable domain (rest looked up from reference TRBV5-1 and TRBJ1-1): KAGVTQTPRYLIKTRGQQVTLSCSPISGHRSVSWYQQTPGQGLQFLFEYFSETQRNKGNFPGRFSGRQFSNSRSEMNVSTLELGDSALYLCASSLDQETARMNTEAFFGQGTRLTVV.

The gene calls are TRBV6-5 and TRBJ1-1, with a weak D call TRBD1 (6 bases). Trimming removed 2 bases from V and 4 bases from J, with 14 bases in between. Per germline, CDR1 MNHEY and CDR2 SVGAGI. This CDR3 has 15 residues. This CDR3 reads CASSYTQGVSTEAFF. The DNA of the CDR3 is TGTGCCAGCAGTTACACACAGGGAGTTAGCACTGAAGCTTTCTTT.

This rearrangement joins TRBV10-3 to TRBJ1-1, with 7 bases fitting TRBD1. V gave up 4 bases and J gave up 6 bases; unmatched junction bases: 2. The CDR3 spans 12 residues. CDR1 ENHRY and CDR2 SYGVKD come from the germline V gene. CDR3 nucleotide sequence: TGTGCCATCAGTGGGGACAGTTCTGAAGCTTTCTTT. Its translation: CAISGDSSEAFF.

This clone was counted a single time. The sample contains more than one DNA sequence encoding this CDR3. The chain uses TRBV30 and TRBJ2-3, with unresolved D. Deletions cut 0 bases from V and 2 bases from J, with 3 bases between. The CDR3 runs to 12 residues. Germline V gene sequence: CDR1 GTSNPN, CDR2 SVGIG (reference sequence). The CDR3: CAWSVSTDTQYF. The CDR3 coding sequence is TGTGCCTGGAGTGTATCCACAGATACGCAGTATTTT.